This TCR beta chain was sequenced for a study of cytomegalovirus exposure and HLA in healthy donors. Across the study: Ancestry clustering placed 70% to 90% of more than 350 genotyped donors in the Caucasian-associated cluster.

It was with 60 Vbeta and 13 Jbeta primers that the PCR ran. TCRdb's table, derived via immunoSEQ multiplex PCR, lists solely in-frame clones and lacks some. The profile shows about 110,000 clones, 75% of them singletons. Trimming took 7 bases from V and 7 from J; bases not matched to a gene: 3. Germline CDR1 MNHEY, CDR2 SVGAGI. CDR3 length: 12 residues. The receptor was isolated from a man between 35 and 55 years old in good health and CMV-seronegative. The sequenced sample consisted of PBMCs. J is TRBJ1-4 and V is TRBV6-5; TRBD1 aligns across 7 bases. The CDR3 coding sequence is TGTGCCAGCATGAACAGGGGTGAAAAACTGTTTTTT. It codes for CASMNRGEKLFF.